Included here is one T cell receptor beta chain sequence, with context. This entry comes from a study of shared clonotypes between healthy human individuals. It was at deep level that the assay was run. Sequencing used immunoSEQ multiplex PCR; TCRdb keeps in-frame clones, though not all of them. Of around 500,000 clones listed, less than 80% are singletons. The sequenced sample was PBMCs. This receptor was identified in a middle-aged woman in good health. Some clones in this sample may be carry-over from other donors' samples.

The CDR3 spells CASSSGTGGSTGELFF. DNA for the CDR3: TGTGCCAGCAGCTCCGGGACAGGGGGTAGCACCGGGGAGCTGTTTTTT. The J gene is TRBJ2-2, the V gene TRBV6-6; 11 bases line up with TRBD1. The CDR3 is made up of 16 amino acids. Germline V lookup: CDR1 MNHNY, CDR2 SVGAGI (reference sequence). Germline trimming cut 6 bases from V and 4 bases from J; bases unmatched to any gene: 7.